The rows below give T cell receptor beta chains drawn from one sample of a study of blood T cell repertoires in COVID-19. Using immunoSEQ multiplex PCR, the repertoire was profiled, and TCRdb retains in-frame clones only, with some absent. The profile shows 120,000 to 150,000 clones, roughly 84% of them singletons. The source material was PBMCs or T cells enriched from blood (not recorded which). These receptors all stem from a man aged 35 to 55 with acute COVID-19. CDR3s include the opening cysteine and the closing phenylalanine or tryptophan. A D gene is named only where the DNA matches it firmly. The listing skips clone size in some rows; elsewhere it reads once, few, many or a size class.

few | TRBJ2-2 | TRBV4-2 | - | TGTGCCAGCAGTCGGAGGGTGGTCGGGGAGCTGTTTTTT | CASSRRVVGELFF
- | TRBJ2-1 | TRBV6-5 | TRBD2 | TGTGCCAGCAGCCAGGGACTAGCGGGAGATGAGCAGTTCTTC | CASSQGLAGDEQFF
- | TRBJ2-2 | TRBV5-1 | TRBD1 | TGCGCCAGCCAGGATCCGGGACAGGGGACCGGGGAGCTGTTTTTT | CASQDPGQGTGELFF
- | TRBJ1-6 | TRBV5-3 | - | TGTGCCAGATGGAATTTCGGGGAATTTGGATCACCCCTCCACTTT | CARWNFGEFGSPLHF
- | TRBJ1-6 | TRBV4-3 | - | TGCGCCAGCAGCTTTCGGGGTTATAATTCACCCCTCCACTTT | CASSFRGYNSPLHF
- | TRBJ2-2 | TRBV25-1 | - | TGTGCCAGCAGTGAATCAAGGGGACTCACCGGGGAGCTGTTTTTT | CASSESRGLTGELFF
- | TRBJ2-7 | TRBV3-1/TRBV3-2 | TRBD2 | TGTGCCAGGACCCAAGCTAGCGGGATTTACGAGCAGTACTTC | CARTQASGIYEQYF
few | TRBJ1-1 | TRBV7-2 | - | TGTGCCAGCAGCTTATCAGGGTCCACTGAAGCTTTCTTT | CASSLSGSTEAFF
- | TRBJ2-1 | TRBV2 | - | TGTGCCAGCAGTGTCCGCAGGGAATCCTACAATGAGCAGTTCTTC | CASSVRRESYNEQFF
- | TRBJ1-1 | TRBV2 | - | TGTGCCAGCAGTAAACAAGGGGGGGGCACTGAAGCTTTCTTT | CASSKQGGGTEAFF
few | TRBJ1-1 | TRBV29-1 | TRBD1 | TGCAGCGCTGGACAGGGGGTCGCGAACACTGAAGCTTTCTTT | CSAGQGVANTEAFF
- | TRBJ2-3 | TRBV7-6 | - | TGTGCCAGCAGCACGCGGACAGCGCGAGGCACAGATACGCAGTATTTT | CASSTRTARGTDTQYF
- | TRBJ2-2 | TRBV28 | - | TGTGCCAGCAGTTTCCGAGAATGGAACACCGGGGAGCTGTTTTTT | CASSFREWNTGELFF
- | TRBJ2-2 | TRBV28 | TRBD2 | TGTGCCAGCAGTTTTGCTCCTAGCGGGAGAAGTTTTTCTGCCGGGGAGCTGTTTTTT | CASSFAPSGRSFSAGELFF
- | TRBJ2-6 | TRBV7-6 | TRBD1 | TGTGCCAGCAGCTCTCAGGGGGCCGGGGCCAACGTCCTGACTTTC | CASSSQGAGANVLTF
- | TRBJ2-1 | TRBV2 | - | TGTGCCAGCAGTGTAATCCGTAGCCTAAGCTCCTACAATGAGCAGTTCTTC | CASSVIRSLSSYNEQFF
- | TRBJ2-7 | TRBV19 | - | TGTGCCAGTAGTCACCAATCAACCAGCTCCTACGAGCAGTACTTC | CASSHQSTSSYEQYF
- | TRBJ1-2 | TRBV29-1 | - | TGCAGCGTTCACCTGACAGGCTATGGCTACACCTTC | CSVHLTGYGYTF
- | TRBJ2-7 | TRBV12-5 | - | TGTGCTAGTGGTTTGGTATTGTCAAGGGGGGGGGACAGGCGCTCCTACGAGCAGTACTTC | CASGLVLSRGGDRRSYEQYF
- | TRBJ2-4 | TRBV25-1 | - | TGTGCCAGCAGTGCCATCACAGGTAGTGGGAACATTCAGTACTTC | CASSAITGSGNIQYF
- | TRBJ2-5 | TRBV28 | TRBD2 | TGTGCCAGCAGGGCGCTGACTAGCGCACAAGAGACCCAGTACTTC | CASRALTSAQETQYF
- | TRBJ2-7 | TRBV28 | TRBD2 | TGTGCCAGCAGGGCTTTGTGGGGGGGAGTAGCCTACGAGCAGTACTTC | CASRALWGGVAYEQYF
- | TRBJ1-2 | TRBV28 | TRBD1 | TGTGCCAGCATTCCGGGGACAGGGAACTATGGCTACACCTTC | CASIPGTGNYGYTF
- | TRBJ2-1 | TRBV11-2 | TRBD1 | TGTGCCAGCAGCTTAGGGAGTGGGACAGGGGTGAGGAATGAGCAGTTCTTC | CASSLGSGTGVRNEQFF
- | TRBJ1-1 | TRBV29-1 | - | TGCAGCGTTGCACAGAATTATATTGAAGCTTTCTTT | CSVAQNYIEAFF
- | TRBJ2-7 | TRBV4-1 | TRBD2 | TGCGCCAGCAGCCACGGTAGGGTCCGCGGGACTAGGGACGAGCAGTACTTC | CASSHGRVRGTRDEQYF
- | TRBJ1-2 | TRBV28 | - | TGTGCCAGCAGTCGGGACTCCCGAACGGGCTACACCTTC | CASSRDSRTGYTF
few | TRBJ2-1 | TRBV7-9 | TRBD2 | TGTGCCAGCAGCTTATTTATTGGCCTCCGGGAGGGGGTTGAGCAGTTCTTC | CASSLFIGLREGVEQFF
- | TRBJ2-5 | TRBV14 | - | TGTGCCAGCAGCCAAGGGCAAGGGGTCCCCCAAGAGACCCAGTACTTC | CASSQGQGVPQETQYF
- | TRBJ2-1 | TRBV29-1 | - | TGCAGCGTTGTCGGTGCCCTCAATGAGCAGTTCTTC | CSVVGALNEQFF
once | TRBJ2-1 | TRBV7-9 | TRBD2 | TGTGCCAGCAGCTACCTAGCGGGGGGAACACACAATGAGCAGTTCTTC | CASSYLAGGTHNEQFF
- | TRBJ2-3 | TRBV7-2 | TRBD2 | TGTGCCAGCAGCTTCGATAGCGGGGGCCACTTCACAGATACGCAGTATTTT | CASSFDSGGHFTDTQYF
- | TRBJ2-2 | TRBV5-3 | - | TGTGCCAGAAGCCCCCCCTTGGGTGGAGGGACCGGGGAGCTGTTTTTT | CARSPPLGGGTGELFF
- | TRBJ1-2 | TRBV4-3 | - | TGCGCCAGCAGCCAAGTGGCTTCCTATGGCTACACCTTC | CASSQVASYGYTF
few | TRBJ2-7 | TRBV28 | TRBD2 | TGTGCCAGCAGTTCCAACCGCTGGACTAGCGACTCCTACGAGCAGTACTTC | CASSSNRWTSDSYEQYF
- | TRBJ1-1 | TRBV19 | - | TGTGCCAGTAGTATGGGGCAGGGGCTTGAAGCTTTCTTT | CASSMGQGLEAFF
- | TRBJ1-1 | TRBV30 | - | TGTGCCTGGAGTTGGGGGCTAGACACTGAAGCTTTCTTT | CAWSWGLDTEAFF
- | TRBJ1-5 | TRBV4-3 | - | TGCGCCAGCAGCCAAGGAGAAGGGGATCAGCCCCAGCATTTT | CASSQGEGDQPQHF
- | TRBJ2-7 | TRBV28 | TRBD2 | TGTGCCAGCACCTTAGCGGGAGGCGCCTACGAGCAGTACTTC | CASTLAGGAYEQYF
- | TRBJ2-3 | TRBV18 | TRBD2 | TGTGCCAGCTCACCCCCGGCTAGCGGACAAACAGATACGCAGTATTTT | CASSPPASGQTDTQYF
once | TRBJ2-1 | TRBV4-1 | TRBD2 | TGCGCCAGCAGCCAAGTAATCGGGACTAGCGGCTACAATGAGCAGTTCTTC | CASSQVIGTSGYNEQFF
once | TRBJ1-2 | TRBV4-1 | - | TGCGCCAGCAGCCAAGGAGGCCGATCTTTCGGCGAGGGCTACACCTTC | CASSQGGRSFGEGYTF
- | TRBJ2-1 | TRBV7-2 | - | TGTGCCAGCAGCTTAGGCGCTAGCTCCTACAATGAGCAGTTCTTC | CASSLGASSYNEQFF
once | TRBJ2-7 | TRBV19 | TRBD1 | TGTGCCAGTAGTGCCGGACAGGTCTCCTACGAGCAGTACTTC | CASSAGQVSYEQYF
- | TRBJ2-7 | TRBV30 | - | TGTGCCTGGAGTGTACAAGCGGTGCAGGGGGAGCAGTACTTC | CAWSVQAVQGEQYF
- | TRBJ2-7 | TRBV19 | - | TGTGCCAGTAGTTTCGCCCGCACAGCCTACGAGCAGTACTTC | CASSFARTAYEQYF
- | TRBJ2-2 | TRBV18 | - | TGTGCCAGCTCACCAGTCTCCACCGGGGAGCTGTTTTTT | CASSPVSTGELFF
- | TRBJ1-5 | TRBV29-1 | TRBD1 | TGCAGCGTTGAAGACCATACAGGGGGGAATCAGCCCCAGCATTTT | CSVEDHTGGNQPQHF
- | TRBJ1-2 | TRBV28 | TRBD1 | TGTGCCAGCAGTTTGCCCCGGGACAGTTATCCTTCGGGCTACACCTTC | CASSLPRDSYPSGYTF
once | TRBJ1-2 | TRBV5-5 | - | TGTGCCAGCAGCTTGTCCGGGGACTATGGCTACACCTTC | CASSLSGDYGYTF
- | TRBJ2-7 | TRBV9 | TRBD2 | TGTGCCAGCAGCGTAAAAGCGGGAGGCTACGAGCAGTACTTC | CASSVKAGGYEQYF
few | TRBJ1-3 | TRBV11-2 | TRBD1 | TGTGCCAGCAGCTTTACAGGGGGGCCCTCTGGAAACACCATATATTTT | CASSFTGGPSGNTIYF
- | TRBJ2-2 | TRBV6-4 | - | TGTGCCAGCAGACAAGACCCGGGGTTGAGCGGGGAGCTGTTTTTT | CASRQDPGLSGELFF
- | TRBJ1-6 | TRBV4-1 | - | TGCGCCAGCAGCCAAACTCATCCGCCCTCACCCCTCCACTTT | CASSQTHPPSPLHF
- | TRBJ2-5 | TRBV2 | - | TGTGCCAGCAGAGAACCGGACAATTGGAAAGAGACCCAGTACTTC | CASREPDNWKETQYF
- | TRBJ1-4 | TRBV9 | TRBD1 | TGTGCCAGCAGCCCTAGGACAGGGGTAGGCGAAAAACTGTTTTTT | CASSPRTGVGEKLFF
once | TRBJ1-1 | TRBV3-1/TRBV3-2 | - | TGTGCCAGCAGCCAAGATGGTGTGGGCATGAACACTGAAGCTTTCTTT | CASSQDGVGMNTEAFF
- | TRBJ2-1 | TRBV5-1 | TRBD1 | TGCGCCAGCTCCGGGACAGGGGGATACAATGAGCAGTTCTTC | CASSGTGGYNEQFF
- | TRBJ2-7 | TRBV27 | TRBD1 | TGTGCCAGCAGTTTCGGGACAGGGGCGTACGAGCAGTACTTC | CASSFGTGAYEQYF
- | TRBJ2-7 | TRBV4-1 | TRBD2 | TGCGCCAGCAGCCAAGTTATAGCGGGATCCTCCTACGAGCAGTACTTC | CASSQVIAGSSYEQYF